What follows are 2 T cell receptor beta chains derived from one specimen sequenced in a study of blood T cell repertoires in COVID-19. Produced via immunoSEQ multiplex PCR; TCRdb's table is partial and in-frame only. The sample lists a few hundred thousand clones, roughly 85% seen once, with roughly 3.1% in the top ten. Sequenced: peripheral blood. All receptors come from a woman aged 18-35 years with acute or convalescent COVID-19.

The rearrangement joins TRBV7-2 to TRBJ2-1; a weak D match, TRBD2 (5 bases). Per germline, CDR1 SGHTA and CDR2 FQGNSA. The CDR3 runs to 12 residues. The V end was cut by 5 bases, the J end by 14 bases, with 16 bases between. CDR3 protein: CASSPRAEVEFF. The CDR3 DNA follows: TGTGCCAGCAGCCCGCGGGCAGAGGTTGAGTTCTTC.

This clone was observed a few times. CDR3 sequence reads: CASSQAGPYEQYF. The DNA for the CDR3 is TGTGCCAGCAGCCAGGCTGGGCCCTACGAGCAGTACTTC. The chain uses TRBV4-2 and TRBJ2-7; D remains unclear. The V gene lost 3 bases and the J gene lost 2 bases, with 8 bases spanning the gap. Germline lookup yields CDR1 LGHNA and CDR2 YNFKEQ. The CDR3 extends over 13 amino acids.